This TCR beta chain was sequenced for a study of T-cell memory formation after mild COVID-19. For this clonotype: The antigen is not known.

Study-wide findings and caveats: While clones contracting from day 15 to 85 were balanced between CD4 and CD8, later expanders leaned CD4+. The appearance of some responding clones in pre-infection memory suggested that cross-reactive memory joined.

From the 5' RACE reads, TCRdb called clonotypes with MiXCR, one entry per CDR3 protein. The data contain more than 250,000 distinct CDR3 sequences, about 16% of them seen just once; the ten biggest clones take up 20% to 25%. V lost 0 bases, J lost 3 bases, and 12 bases lay in between. Germline CDR1 reads MGHRA; CDR2 reads YSYEKL. There are 16 residues in the CDR3. The clonotype comes from a man aged 18 to 29 who had mild COVID-19 (a few samples of this study predate the infection). Cell type and time point are not known. What was sequenced was PBMCs or a T cell subset sorted from them (not recorded which). The chain recombines TRBV4-1 with TRBJ2-1; D not certain. The CDR3 protein is CASSQDPSASYNEQFF. DNA of the CDR3: TGCGCCAGCAGCCAAGACCCGTCCGCCAGCTACAATGAGCAGTTCTTC.